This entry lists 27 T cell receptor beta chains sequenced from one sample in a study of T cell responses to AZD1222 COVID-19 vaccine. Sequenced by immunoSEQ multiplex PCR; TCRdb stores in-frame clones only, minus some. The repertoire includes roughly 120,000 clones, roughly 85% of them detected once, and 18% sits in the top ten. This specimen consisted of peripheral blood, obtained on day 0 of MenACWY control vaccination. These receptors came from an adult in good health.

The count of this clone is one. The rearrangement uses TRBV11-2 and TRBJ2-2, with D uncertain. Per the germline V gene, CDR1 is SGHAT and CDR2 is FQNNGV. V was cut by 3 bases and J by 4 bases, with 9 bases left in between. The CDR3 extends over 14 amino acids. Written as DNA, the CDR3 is TGTGCCAGCAGCTTCAGCTGGAGCACCGGGGAGCTGTTTTTT. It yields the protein CASSFSWSTGELFF.

The CDR3 sequence: CASSLGPAGGRTDTQYF. CDR3 sequence (DNA): TGTGCCAGCAGCTTGGGCCCAGCGGGAGGGCGAACAGATACGCAGTATTTT. The rearrangement uses TRBV5-4 and TRBJ2-3, with 10 bases fitting TRBD2. CDR1 and CDR2 from the germline V gene are SGHNT and YYREEE (reference sequence). Trimming cost V 0 bases and J 3 bases; bases outside gene matches: 7. The CDR3 spans 17 residues.

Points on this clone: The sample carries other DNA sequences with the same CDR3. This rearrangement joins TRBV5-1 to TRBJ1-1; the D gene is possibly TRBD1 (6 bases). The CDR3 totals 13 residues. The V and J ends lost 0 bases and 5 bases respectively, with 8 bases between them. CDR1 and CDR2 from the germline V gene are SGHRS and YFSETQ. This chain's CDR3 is CASSLDRDTEAFF. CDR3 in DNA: TGCGCCAGCAGCTTGGACAGGGATACTGAAGCTTTCTTT.

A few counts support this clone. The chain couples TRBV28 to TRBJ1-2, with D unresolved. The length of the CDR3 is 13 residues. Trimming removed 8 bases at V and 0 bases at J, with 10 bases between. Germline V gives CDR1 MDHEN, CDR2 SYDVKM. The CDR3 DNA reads TGTGCCAGCGAAATCAAAGCTAACTATGGCTACACCTTC. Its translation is CASEIKANYGYTF.

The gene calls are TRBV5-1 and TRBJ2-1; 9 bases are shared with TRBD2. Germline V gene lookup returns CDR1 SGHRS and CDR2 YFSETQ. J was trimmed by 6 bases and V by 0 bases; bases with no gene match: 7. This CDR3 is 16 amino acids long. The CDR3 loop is CASSLDSSGRSNEQFF. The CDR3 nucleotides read TGCGCCAGCAGCTTGGATTCGAGCGGGAGGAGCAATGAGCAGTTCTTC.

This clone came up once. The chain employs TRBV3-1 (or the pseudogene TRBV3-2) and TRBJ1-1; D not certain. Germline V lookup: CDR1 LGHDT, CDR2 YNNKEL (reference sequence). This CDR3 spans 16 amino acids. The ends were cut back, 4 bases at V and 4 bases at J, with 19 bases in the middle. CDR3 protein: CASSLHAAGSGTEAFF. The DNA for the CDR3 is TGTGCCAGCAGCCTTCATGCTGCGGGGTCCGGCACTGAAGCTTTCTTT.

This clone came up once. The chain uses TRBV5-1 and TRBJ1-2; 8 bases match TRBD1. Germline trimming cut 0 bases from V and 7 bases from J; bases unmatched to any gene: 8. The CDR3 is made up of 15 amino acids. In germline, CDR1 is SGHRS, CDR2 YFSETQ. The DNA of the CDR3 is TGCGCCAGCAGCTTGGGGGCAGGGGGCTTCCGTGGCTACACCTTC. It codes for CASSLGAGGFRGYTF.

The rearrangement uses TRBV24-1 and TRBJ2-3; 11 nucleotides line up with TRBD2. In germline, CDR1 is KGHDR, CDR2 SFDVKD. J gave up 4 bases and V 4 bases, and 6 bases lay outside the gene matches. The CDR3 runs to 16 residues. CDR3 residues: CATSDLTSGTPDTQYF. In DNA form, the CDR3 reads TGTGCCACCAGTGACCTGACTAGCGGGACCCCAGATACGCAGTATTTT.

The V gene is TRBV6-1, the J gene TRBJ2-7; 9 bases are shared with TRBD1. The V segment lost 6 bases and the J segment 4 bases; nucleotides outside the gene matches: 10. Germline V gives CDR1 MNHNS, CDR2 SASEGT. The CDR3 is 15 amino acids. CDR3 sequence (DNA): TGTGCCAGCAGGGGACCGGGACAGGGAAGTTACGAGCAGTACTTC. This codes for CASRGPGQGSYEQYF.

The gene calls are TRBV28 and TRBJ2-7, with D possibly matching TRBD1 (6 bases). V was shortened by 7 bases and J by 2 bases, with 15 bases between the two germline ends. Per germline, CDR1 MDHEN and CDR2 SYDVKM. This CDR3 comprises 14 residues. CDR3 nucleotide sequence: TGTGCCAGCAAACAGGGCCGCCGAGCCTACGAGCAGTACTTC. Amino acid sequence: CASKQGRRAYEQYF.

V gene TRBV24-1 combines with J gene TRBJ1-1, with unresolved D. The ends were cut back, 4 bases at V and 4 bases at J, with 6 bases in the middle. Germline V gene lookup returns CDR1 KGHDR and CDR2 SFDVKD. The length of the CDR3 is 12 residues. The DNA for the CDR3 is TGTGCCACCAGTGACCGGGGCACTGAAGCTTTCTTT. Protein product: CATSDRGTEAFF.

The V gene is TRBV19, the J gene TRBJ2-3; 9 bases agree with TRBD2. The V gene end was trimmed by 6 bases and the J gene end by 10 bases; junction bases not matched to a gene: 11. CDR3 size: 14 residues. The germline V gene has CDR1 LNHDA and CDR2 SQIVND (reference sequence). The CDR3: CASSMREGNGAQYF. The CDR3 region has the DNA TGTGCCAGTAGCATGCGGGAGGGCAATGGCGCGCAGTATTTT.

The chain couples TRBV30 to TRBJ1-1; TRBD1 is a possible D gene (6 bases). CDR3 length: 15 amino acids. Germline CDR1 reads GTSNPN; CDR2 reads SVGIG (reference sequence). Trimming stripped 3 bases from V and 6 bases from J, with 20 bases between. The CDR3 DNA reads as TGTGCCTGGAGCACTCCCAGGGGACGACTGGCTGAAGCTTTCTTT. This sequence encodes CAWSTPRGRLAEAFF.

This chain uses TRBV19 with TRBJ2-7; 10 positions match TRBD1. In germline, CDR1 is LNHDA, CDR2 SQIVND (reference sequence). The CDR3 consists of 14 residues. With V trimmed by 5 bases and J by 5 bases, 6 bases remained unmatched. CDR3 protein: CASSLGQGSHEQYF. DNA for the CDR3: TGTGCCAGTAGTCTGGGACAGGGGTCCCACGAGCAGTACTTC.

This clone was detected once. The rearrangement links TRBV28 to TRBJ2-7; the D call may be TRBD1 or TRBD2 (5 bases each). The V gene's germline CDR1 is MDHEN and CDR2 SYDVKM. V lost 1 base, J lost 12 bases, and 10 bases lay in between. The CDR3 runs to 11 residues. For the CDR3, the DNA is TGTGCCAGCAGTTTATTCGGGGCCAGGTACTTC. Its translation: CASSLFGARYF.

The CDR3 here is CSATTGSGTQYF. The CDR3 coding sequence is TGCAGCGCCACGACAGGGAGCGGGACCCAGTACTTC. V usage is TRBV29-1 and J usage is TRBJ2-5, with 7 nucleotides matching TRBD1. This CDR3 comprises 12 residues. CDR1 is SQVTM and CDR2 is ANQGSEA in the germline V gene. The junction had 9 bases not matched to a gene; V was cut back by 7 bases and J by 7 bases.

The DNA for the CDR3 is TGTGCCAGCGAGGGGGGAAATAATTCACCCCTCCACTTT. Encoded protein: CASEGGNNSPLHF. The J gene is TRBJ1-6, the V gene TRBV7-9, with TRBD1 as a possible D gene (6 bases). The CDR3 has 13 amino acids. Trimming removed 8 bases at V and 5 bases at J, with 10 bases between. Germline loops: CDR1 SEHNR, CDR2 FQNEAQ (reference sequence).

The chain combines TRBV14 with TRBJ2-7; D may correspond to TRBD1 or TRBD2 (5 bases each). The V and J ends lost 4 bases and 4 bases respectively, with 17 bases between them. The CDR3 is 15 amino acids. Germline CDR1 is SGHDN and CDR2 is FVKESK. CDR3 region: CASSPFQGAFYEQYF. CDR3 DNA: TGTGCCAGCAGCCCTTTCCAGGGAGCCTTTTACGAGCAGTACTTC.

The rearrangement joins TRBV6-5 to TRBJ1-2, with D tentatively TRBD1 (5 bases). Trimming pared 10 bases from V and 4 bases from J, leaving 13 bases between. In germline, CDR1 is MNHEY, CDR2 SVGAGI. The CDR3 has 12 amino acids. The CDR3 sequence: CANRAGTYGYTF. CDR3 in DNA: TGTGCCAACCGCGCGGGGACCTATGGCTACACCTTC.

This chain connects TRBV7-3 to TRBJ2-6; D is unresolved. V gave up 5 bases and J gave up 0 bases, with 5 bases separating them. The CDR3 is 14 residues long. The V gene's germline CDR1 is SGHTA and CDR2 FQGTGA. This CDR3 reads CASSPSSGANVLTF. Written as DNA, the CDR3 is TGTGCCAGCAGCCCAAGCTCTGGGGCCAACGTCCTGACTTTC. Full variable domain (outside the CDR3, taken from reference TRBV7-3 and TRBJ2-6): GAGVSQTPSNKVTEKGKYVELRCDPISGHTALYWYRQSLGQGPEFLIYFQGTGAADDSGLPNDRFFAVRPEGSVSTLKIQRTERGDSAVYLCASSPSSGANVLTFGAGSRLTVL.

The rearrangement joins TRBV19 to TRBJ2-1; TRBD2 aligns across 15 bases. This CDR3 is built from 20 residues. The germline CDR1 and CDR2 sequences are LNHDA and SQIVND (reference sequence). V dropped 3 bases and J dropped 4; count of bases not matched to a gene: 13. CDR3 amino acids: CASSMAGTSGRPPLYNEQFF. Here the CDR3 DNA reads TGTGCCAGTAGTATGGCCGGGACTAGCGGGAGGCCACCCCTTTACAATGAGCAGTTCTTC.

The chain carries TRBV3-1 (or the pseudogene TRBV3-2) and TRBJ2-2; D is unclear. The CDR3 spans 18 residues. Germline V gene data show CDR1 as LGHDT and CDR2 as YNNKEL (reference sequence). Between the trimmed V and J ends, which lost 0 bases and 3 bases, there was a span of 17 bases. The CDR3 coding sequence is TGTGCCAGCAGCCAAGATGCCCGGGCAGGCCTACACACCGGGGAGCTGTTTTTT. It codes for CASSQDARAGLHTGELFF.

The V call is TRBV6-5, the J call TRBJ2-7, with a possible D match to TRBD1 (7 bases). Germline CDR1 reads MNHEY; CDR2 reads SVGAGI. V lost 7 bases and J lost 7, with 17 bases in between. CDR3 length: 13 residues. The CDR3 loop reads CASKGATSSEQYF. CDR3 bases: TGTGCCAGCAAGGGGGCGACTAGTTCTGAGCAGTACTTC.

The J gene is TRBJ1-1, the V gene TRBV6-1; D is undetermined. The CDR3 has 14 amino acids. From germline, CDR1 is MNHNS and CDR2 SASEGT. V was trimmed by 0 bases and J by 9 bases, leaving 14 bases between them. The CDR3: CASSEALAQRKAFF. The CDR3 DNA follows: TGTGCCAGCAGTGAAGCGCTGGCTCAAAGGAAAGCTTTCTTT.

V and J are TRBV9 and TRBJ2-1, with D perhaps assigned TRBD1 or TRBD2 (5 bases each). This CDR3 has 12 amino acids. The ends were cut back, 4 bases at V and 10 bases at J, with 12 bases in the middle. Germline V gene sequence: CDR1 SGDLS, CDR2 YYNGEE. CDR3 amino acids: CASSSGPPEQFF. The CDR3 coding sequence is TGTGCCAGCAGCTCGGGACCACCAGAGCAGTTCTTC. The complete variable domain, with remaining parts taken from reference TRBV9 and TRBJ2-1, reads DSGVTQTPKHLITATGQRVTLRCSPRSGDLSVYWYQQSLDQGLQFLIQYYNGEERAKGNILERFSAQQFPDLHSELNLSSLELGDSALYFCASSSGPPEQFFGPGTRLTVL.

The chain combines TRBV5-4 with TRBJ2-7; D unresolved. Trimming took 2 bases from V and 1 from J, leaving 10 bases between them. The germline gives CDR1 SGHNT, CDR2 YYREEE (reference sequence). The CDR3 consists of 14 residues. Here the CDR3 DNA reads TGTGCCAGCAGCTTCGATAGTACTTCCTACGAGCAGTACTTC. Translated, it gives CASSFDSTSYEQYF.

The CDR3 loop is CASSPFPGAPQETQYF. In DNA form, the CDR3 reads TGTGCCAGCAGCCCCTTCCCGGGGGCCCCACAAGAGACCCAGTACTTC. The chain joins TRBV5-6 to TRBJ2-5; D is tentatively TRBD1 or TRBD2 (6 bases each). Deletions cut 4 bases from V and 2 bases from J, with 18 bases between. Germline CDR1 and CDR2: SGHDT and YYEEEE. CDR3 length equals 16 residues.